This T cell receptor (beta chain) was profiled in a study of graft-versus-host responses after intestinal transplantation. Concerning this clone: Its antigen is unknown.

Assay: immunoSEQ multiplex PCR; the TCRdb copy retains only in-frame clones and omits some. The table has roughly 96,000 clones, 91% seen once. V was clipped by 2 bases and J by 5 bases, with 18 bases between them. The CDR3 extends over 16 amino acids. The V gene's germline CDR1 is MNHEY and CDR2 SVGAGI. The chain carries TRBV6-5 and TRBJ2-5, with D tentatively TRBD2 (6 bases). This receptor was identified in a human donor who received an intestinal transplant. The sample in question was unstimulated CD8+ T cells sorted from spleen or lymph node cells, obtained before intestinal transplant. CDR3 amino acids: CASSYIFAGSGETQYF. CDR3 sequence (DNA): TGTGCCAGCAGTTACATTTTTGCGGGGTCGGGGGAGACCCAGTACTTC.